The clone carrying this T cell receptor beta chain was observed at least ten times. Its antigen is unknown. This specimen belongs to a study of T-cell reconstitution after alpha-beta-depleted transplantation in children. Overall study findings and caveats: The study traced high day-60 TCRbeta diversity in some patients to surviving recipient T cells and thymic progenitors. T-cell counts and diversity were attributed mostly to newly produced T cells one year after transplant. Alpha-beta T cells about two months after transplant reportedly derived from several hundred expanded graft clones.

The V segment lost 4 bases and the J segment 4 bases; nucleotides outside the gene matches: 11. CDR1 is SEHNR, CDR2 FQNEAQ, per germline (reference sequence). The CDR3 is 17 amino acids. Preparation of the TCRbeta library was carried out with unique molecular identifiers. TCRdb processed the PCR reads anew with MiXCR; each CDR3 protein has one entry. The sample has about 110,000 distinct CDR3 sequences, almost 6.5% seen once. J is TRBJ1-3 and V is TRBV7-9; 9 nucleotides align to TRBD1. The TCR originated in a male patient aged 2 to 9 who had a stem cell transplant for acute lymphoblastic leukemia, so the T cells may come from the graft donor. The sequences come from PBMCs, mostly from graft donor cells, collected 360 days after TCRalphabeta/CD19-depleted stem cell transplant. The CDR3 DNA reads as TGTGCCAGCAGCTCCATGGACAGGGGAACAGGAGGAAACACCATATATTTT. Translating it yields CASSSMDRGTGGNTIYF.